Each of the 27 T cell receptor beta chains below was sequenced from the same sample in a study of T cells expressing NK-cell markers. With the 5' RACE reads reprocessed, TCRdb shows one record per CDR3 protein and no DNA. The sample has 500,000 to 700,000 distinct CDR3 sequences; the top ten hold approximately 3.6%. The sample taken for sequencing was blood T cells: a sorted CD56 or NKG2C T cell subset, CD4+ or CD8+ T cells, or bulk PBMC T cells (not recorded which). The source is a man younger than 35 in good health.

J is TRBJ1-2 and V is TRBV28; the TRBD1 assignment by TCRdb is unverifiable without DNA. The CDR3 runs 16 residues. Germline values: CDR1 MDHEN, CDR2 SYDVKM. The CDR3 sequence: CASSSPRGAGNYGYTF.

CDR3 loop: CGGSTGANTEAFF. This rearrangement joins TRBV29-1 to TRBJ1-1; the D call of TRBD1 rests on TCRdb alone, since no DNA is present to check it. CDR3 length: 13 amino acids. Looked up from germline, CDR1 is SQVTM and CDR2 is ANQGSEA.

The chain recombines TRBV15 with TRBJ2-5; TCRdb designates TRBD1, a call that cannot be tested without DNA. The CDR3 covers 13 residues. The germline gives CDR1 LNHNV, CDR2 YYDKDF (reference sequence). CDR3 sequence reads: CATSRAPKETQYF.

This sequence joins TRBV12-3 or TRBV12-4 and TRBJ1-5; TCRdb's D gene call, TRBD1, goes unchecked for lack of DNA. The CDR3 has 17 amino acids. CDR3: CASSLALSDRGNQPQHF.

The rearrangement joins TRBV4-3 to TRBJ2-1; the TCRdb D gene call, TRBD2, has no DNA to confirm it. The germline V gene has CDR1 LGHNA and CDR2 YSLEER. The CDR3 runs 15 residues. The CDR3 reads CASSRSLLAGNEQFF.

The chain couples TRBV5-4 to TRBJ2-1; TCRdb lists TRBD1, though no DNA is available to test this call. Germline V gene data show CDR1 as SGHNT and CDR2 as YYREEE (reference sequence). The CDR3 extends over 12 amino acids. The CDR3 here is CASSGRDNEQFF.

Here the CDR3 reads CASSAGVGANVLTF. V and J are TRBV18 and TRBJ2-6; TCRdb calls TRBD1, which cannot be checked without DNA. Germline V gene sequence: CDR1 KGHSH, CDR2 LQKENI. The CDR3 is 14 amino acids.

The chain is built from TRBV7-9 and TRBJ2-7. Germline CDR1 SEHNR, CDR2 FQNEAQ (reference sequence). The CDR3 extends over 12 amino acids. CDR3 sequence reads: CATRRGPYEQYF.

The chain recombines TRBV24-1 with TRBJ2-2. The germline gives CDR1 KGHDR, CDR2 SFDVKD. The CDR3 sequence is 16 residues long. The chain's CDR3 is CATSDSSNANTGELFF.

V usage is TRBV28 and J usage is TRBJ2-2; with no DNA, the TCRdb D assignment of TRBD1 cannot be verified. Germline-derived CDR1 and CDR2 are MDHEN and SYDVKM. CDR3 length: 16 residues. CDR3 amino acids: CASSSPGGSNTGELFF.

The V gene is TRBV7-2, the J gene TRBJ2-3; there is no DNA to check the TCRdb D call of TRBD2. Germline CDR1 reads SGHTA; CDR2 reads FQGNSA. This CDR3 contains 15 residues. This CDR3 reads CASSRGLAGTHTQYF.

The chain employs TRBV15 and TRBJ2-7; lacking DNA, the TRBD1 call made by TCRdb goes unchecked. CDR3 length: 16 residues. Germline CDR1 is LNHNV and CDR2 is YYDKDF (reference sequence). CDR3 sequence reads: CATSRGPGTPMIEQYF.

This chain connects TRBV7-6 to TRBJ2-1. This CDR3 spans 14 amino acids. Looked up from germline, CDR1 is SGHVS and CDR2 is FNYEAQ. CDR3 in amino acids: CASSGSGYYNEQFF.

The chain links TRBV15 to TRBJ2-7; TCRdb gives TRBD1 as the D gene, but with no DNA this cannot be confirmed. The germline V gene has CDR1 LNHNV and CDR2 YYDKDF (reference sequence). CDR3 length: 16 amino acids. The CDR3 here is CATSSEQGWGRNEQYF.

The rearrangement links TRBV18 to TRBJ2-7; TCRdb proposes TRBD1, but this gene call is untestable without DNA. The germline gives CDR1 KGHSH, CDR2 LQKENI. CDR3 size: 14 residues. The CDR3 is CASSLGQGVYEQYF.

The chain is built from TRBV13 and TRBJ1-2. CDR3 length: 14 residues. Germline assignment: CDR1 PRHDT and CDR2 FYEKMQ (reference sequence). CDR3 sequence: CASRPIMVGYGYTF. Based on the CDR3 plus reference TRBV13 and TRBJ1-2, the full variable domain is AAGVIQSPRHLIKEKRETATLKCYPIPRHDTVYWYQQGPGQDPQFLISFYEKMQSDKGSIPDRFSAQQFSDYHSELNMSSLELGDSALYFCASRPIMVGYGYTFGSGTRLTVV.

The genes are TRBV6-2 or TRBV6-3 and TRBJ2-7. In germline, CDR1 is MNHEY, CDR2 SVGEGT. This CDR3 has 15 amino acids. This CDR3 reads CASSYRGSNTYEQYF.

The chain couples TRBV11-3 to TRBJ2-4; TCRdb designates TRBD1, a call that cannot be tested without DNA. Germline loops: CDR1 SGHNT, CDR2 YENEEA. CDR3 size: 14 residues. CDR3 amino acids: CASNEGGAKNIQYF.

This chain uses TRBV5-1 with TRBJ2-7; with no DNA, the TCRdb D assignment of TRBD1 cannot be verified. Germline CDR1 and CDR2: SGHRS and YFSETQ. This CDR3 contains 16 residues. The CDR3 protein is CASSSVPGQTSYEQYF. The entire variable domain, with the rest obtained from reference TRBV5-1 and TRBJ2-7, is as follows: KAGVTQTPRYLIKTRGQQVTLSCSPISGHRSVSWYQQTPGQGLQFLFEYFSETQRNKGNFPGRFSGRQFSNSRSEMNVSTLELGDSALYLCASSSVPGQTSYEQYFGPGTRLTVT.

The CDR3 reads CASSQEMGLEQYF. The V and J genes are TRBV4-2 and TRBJ2-7; TCRdb picks TRBD1, but there is no DNA to check that call. CDR3 length: 13 amino acids. Germline loops: CDR1 LGHNA, CDR2 YNFKEQ.

The V gene is TRBV29-1, the J gene TRBJ1-2; TCRdb outputs TRBD1, but without DNA this stays unchecked. This CDR3 spans 13 amino acids. Germline V gene sequence: CDR1 SQVTM, CDR2 ANQGSEA. The CDR3 spells CSVDATGDPGYTF.

Here the CDR3 reads CASSQGSDRGHYGYTF. V is TRBV4-1 and J is TRBJ1-2; TCRdb designates TRBD1, a call that cannot be tested without DNA. The CDR3 contains 16 residues. In germline, CDR1 is MGHRA, CDR2 YSYEKL.

This chain joins TRBV28 and TRBJ2-5; TCRdb names TRBD1, which stays unverified in the absence of DNA. The CDR3 contains 14 residues. CDR1 is MDHEN, CDR2 SYDVKM, per germline. This CDR3 reads CASSLKGGGETQYF.

The V call is TRBV20-1, the J call TRBJ2-5; without DNA, the TCRdb call of TRBD2 cannot be checked. The CDR3 has 15 amino acids. Germline V CDR1 and CDR2: DFQATT, SNEGSKA (reference sequence). This CDR3 is CSASPPGGRKETQYF.

The chain carries TRBV6-5 and TRBJ1-1. The CDR3 runs 14 residues. The V gene's germline CDR1 is MNHEY and CDR2 SVGAGI. The CDR3 sequence: CASTGLTLNTEAFF.

The chain carries TRBV24-1 and TRBJ2-1; TCRdb reports TRBD2, a call that lacks DNA to check it against. The CDR3 covers 16 residues. Looked up from germline, CDR1 is KGHDR and CDR2 is SFDVKD. The CDR3 region is CATSDFKWEGRNEQFF.

CDR3: CASRTRLDTQYF. This sequence joins TRBV6-5 and TRBJ2-3. The CDR3 is made up of 12 amino acids. Germline assignment: CDR1 MNHEY and CDR2 SVGAGI.